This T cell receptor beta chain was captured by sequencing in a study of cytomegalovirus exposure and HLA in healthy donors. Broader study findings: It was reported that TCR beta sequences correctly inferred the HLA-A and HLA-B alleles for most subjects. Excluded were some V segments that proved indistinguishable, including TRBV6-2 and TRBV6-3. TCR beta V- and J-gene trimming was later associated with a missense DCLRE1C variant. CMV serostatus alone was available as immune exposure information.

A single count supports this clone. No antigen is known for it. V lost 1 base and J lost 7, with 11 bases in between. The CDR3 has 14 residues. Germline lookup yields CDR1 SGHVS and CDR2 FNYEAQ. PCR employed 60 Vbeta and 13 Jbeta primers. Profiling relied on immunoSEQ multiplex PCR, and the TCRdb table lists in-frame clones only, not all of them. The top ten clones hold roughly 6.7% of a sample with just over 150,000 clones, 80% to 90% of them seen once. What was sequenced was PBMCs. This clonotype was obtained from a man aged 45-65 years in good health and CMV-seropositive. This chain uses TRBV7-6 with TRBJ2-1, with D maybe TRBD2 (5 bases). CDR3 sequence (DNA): TGTGCCAGCAGCTTAGGAAGAGGGTGGAATGAGCAGTTCTTC. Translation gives CASSLGRGWNEQFF.